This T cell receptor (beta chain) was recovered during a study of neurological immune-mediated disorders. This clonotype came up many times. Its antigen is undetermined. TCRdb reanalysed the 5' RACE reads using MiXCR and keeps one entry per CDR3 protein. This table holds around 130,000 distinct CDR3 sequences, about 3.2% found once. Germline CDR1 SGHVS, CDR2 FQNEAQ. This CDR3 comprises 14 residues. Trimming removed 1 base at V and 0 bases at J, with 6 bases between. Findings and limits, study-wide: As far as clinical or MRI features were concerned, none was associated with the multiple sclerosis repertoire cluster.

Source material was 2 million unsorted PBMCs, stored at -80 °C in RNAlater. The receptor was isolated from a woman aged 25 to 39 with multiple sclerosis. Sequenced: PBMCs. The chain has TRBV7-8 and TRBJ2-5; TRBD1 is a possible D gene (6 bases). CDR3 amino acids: CASSLDRDQETQYF. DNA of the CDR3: TGTGCCAGCAGCTTAGACAGGGACCAAGAGACCCAGTACTTC.